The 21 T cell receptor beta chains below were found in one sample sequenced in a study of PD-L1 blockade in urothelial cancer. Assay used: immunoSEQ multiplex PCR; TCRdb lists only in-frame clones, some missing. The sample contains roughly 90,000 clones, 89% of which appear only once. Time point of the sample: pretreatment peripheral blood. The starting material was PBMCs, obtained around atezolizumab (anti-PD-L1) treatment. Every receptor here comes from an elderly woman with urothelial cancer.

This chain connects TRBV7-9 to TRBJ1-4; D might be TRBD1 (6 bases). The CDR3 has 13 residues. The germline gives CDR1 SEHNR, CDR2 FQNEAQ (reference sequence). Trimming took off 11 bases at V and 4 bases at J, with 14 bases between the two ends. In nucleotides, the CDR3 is TGTGCCGGGGCAGGACAGCTTAATGAAAAACTGTTTTTT. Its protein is CAGAGQLNEKLFF.

CDR3 sequence: CASSGRRDTEAFF. The CDR3 DNA is TGCGCCAGCTCCGGACGGCGGGACACTGAAGCTTTCTTT. J is TRBJ1-1 and V is TRBV5-1; D is unresolved. The V gene lost 7 bases and the J gene lost 3 bases, with 13 bases spanning the gap. CDR1 SGHRS and CDR2 YFSETQ come from the germline V gene. The CDR3 consists of 13 residues.

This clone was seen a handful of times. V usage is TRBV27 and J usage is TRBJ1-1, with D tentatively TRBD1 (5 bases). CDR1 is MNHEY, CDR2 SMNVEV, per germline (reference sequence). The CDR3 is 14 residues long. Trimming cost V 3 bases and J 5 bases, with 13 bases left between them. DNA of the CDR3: TGTGCCAGCAGTTTCAGCCAGGGTAGGACTGAAGCTTTCTTT. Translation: CASSFSQGRTEAFF.

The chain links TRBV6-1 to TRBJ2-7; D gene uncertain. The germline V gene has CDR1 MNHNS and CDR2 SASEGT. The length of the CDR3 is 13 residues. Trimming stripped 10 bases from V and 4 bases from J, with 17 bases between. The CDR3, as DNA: TGTGCCACCCTAGGCCTGACGGTATACGAGCAGTACTTC. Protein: CATLGLTVYEQYF.

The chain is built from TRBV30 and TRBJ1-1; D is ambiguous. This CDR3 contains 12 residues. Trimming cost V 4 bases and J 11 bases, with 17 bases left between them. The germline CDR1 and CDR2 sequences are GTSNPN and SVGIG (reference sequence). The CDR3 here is CAWTWQERRAFF. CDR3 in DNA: TGTGCCTGGACTTGGCAGGAGCGGCGGGCTTTCTTT.

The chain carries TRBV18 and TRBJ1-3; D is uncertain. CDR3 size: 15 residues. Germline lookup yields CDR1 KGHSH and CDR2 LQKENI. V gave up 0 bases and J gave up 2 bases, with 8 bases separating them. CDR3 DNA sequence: TGTGCCAGCTCACCACCGGTGGCAGCTGGAAACACCATATATTTT. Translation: CASSPPVAAGNTIYF.

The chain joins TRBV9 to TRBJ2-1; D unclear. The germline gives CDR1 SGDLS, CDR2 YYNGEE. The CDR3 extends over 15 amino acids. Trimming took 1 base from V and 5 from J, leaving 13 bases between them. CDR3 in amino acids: CASSVYEVVNNEQFF. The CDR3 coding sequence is TGTGCCAGCAGCGTATACGAGGTAGTGAACAATGAGCAGTTCTTC.

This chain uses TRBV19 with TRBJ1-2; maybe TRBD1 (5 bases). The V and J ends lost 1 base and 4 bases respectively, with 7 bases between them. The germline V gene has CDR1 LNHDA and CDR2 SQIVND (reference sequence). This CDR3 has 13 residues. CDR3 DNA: TGTGCCAGTAGTATAGCCCAGGGCTATGGCTACACCTTC. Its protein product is CASSIAQGYGYTF.

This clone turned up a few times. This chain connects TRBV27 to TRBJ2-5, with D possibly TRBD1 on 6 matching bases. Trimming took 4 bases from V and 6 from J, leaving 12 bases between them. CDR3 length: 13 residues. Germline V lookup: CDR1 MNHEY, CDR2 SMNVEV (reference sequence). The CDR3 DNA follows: TGTGCCAGCAGTTCATCCACAGGGAAGACCCAGTACTTC. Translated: CASSSSTGKTQYF.

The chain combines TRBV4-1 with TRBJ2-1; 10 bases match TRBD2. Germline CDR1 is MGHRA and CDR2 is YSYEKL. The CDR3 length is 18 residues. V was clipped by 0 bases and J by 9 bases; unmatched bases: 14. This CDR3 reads CASSQDHPSGSTGSEQFF. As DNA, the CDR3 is TGCGCCAGCAGCCAAGATCATCCTAGCGGGAGCACCGGGAGTGAGCAGTTCTTC.

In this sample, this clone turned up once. The CDR3 here is CASSKQDSYEQYF. In nucleotides, the CDR3 is TGCGCCAGCAGCAAACAGGACTCCTACGAGCAGTACTTC. The chain recombines TRBV5-1 with TRBJ2-7, with D maybe TRBD1 (5 bases). Germline loops: CDR1 SGHRS, CDR2 YFSETQ. The V gene lost 4 bases and the J gene lost 0 bases, with 8 bases spanning the gap. CDR3 length equals 13 residues.

The CDR3 spells CASSASGTYEQYF. The CDR3 coding sequence is TGCGCCAGCAGTGCTAGCGGGACCTACGAGCAGTACTTC. This rearrangement joins TRBV10-1 to TRBJ2-7; 9 bases are shared with TRBD2. From germline, CDR1 is WNHNN and CDR2 SYGVQD (reference sequence). V was pared by 4 bases and J by 2 bases, with 0 bases of the junction left unmatched. The CDR3 totals 13 residues.

CDR3 loop: CASRGLRTDEVTQYF. Written as DNA, the CDR3 is TGTGCCAGCAGGGGCCTGAGGACAGACGAAGTAACGCAGTATTTT. The genes are TRBV27 and TRBJ2-3; tentative D call: TRBD1 (6 bases). CDR3 length equals 15 residues. V lost 6 bases to trimming and J lost 9 bases, with 22 bases between them. From germline, CDR1 is MNHEY and CDR2 SMNVEV (reference sequence).

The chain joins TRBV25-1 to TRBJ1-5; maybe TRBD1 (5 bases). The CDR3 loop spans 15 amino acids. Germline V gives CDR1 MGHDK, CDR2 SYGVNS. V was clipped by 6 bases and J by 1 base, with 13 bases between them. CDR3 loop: CASRSTGGSNQPQHF. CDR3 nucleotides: TGTGCCAGCAGATCGACGGGGGGGAGCAATCAGCCCCAGCATTTT.

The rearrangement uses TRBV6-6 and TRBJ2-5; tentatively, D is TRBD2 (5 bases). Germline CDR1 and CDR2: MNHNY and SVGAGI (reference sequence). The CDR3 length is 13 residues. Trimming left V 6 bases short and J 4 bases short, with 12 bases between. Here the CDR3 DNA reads TGTGCCAGCAGCCCCCGGGGTACAGAGACCCAGTACTTC. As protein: CASSPRGTETQYF.

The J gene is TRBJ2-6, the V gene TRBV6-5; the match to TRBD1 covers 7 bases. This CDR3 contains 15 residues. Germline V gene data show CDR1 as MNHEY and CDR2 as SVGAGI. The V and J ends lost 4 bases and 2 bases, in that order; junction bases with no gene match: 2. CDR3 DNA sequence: TGTGCCAGCAGTTCCACAGGGGCTGGGGCCAACGTCCTGACTTTC. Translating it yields CASSSTGAGANVLTF.

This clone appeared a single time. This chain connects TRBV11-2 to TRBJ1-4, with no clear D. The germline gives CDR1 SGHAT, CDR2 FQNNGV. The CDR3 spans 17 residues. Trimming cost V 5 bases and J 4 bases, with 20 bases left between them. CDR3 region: CASSTQDLNTDNEKLFF. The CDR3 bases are TGTGCCAGCAGCACCCAGGATCTTAACACCGATAATGAAAAACTGTTTTTT.

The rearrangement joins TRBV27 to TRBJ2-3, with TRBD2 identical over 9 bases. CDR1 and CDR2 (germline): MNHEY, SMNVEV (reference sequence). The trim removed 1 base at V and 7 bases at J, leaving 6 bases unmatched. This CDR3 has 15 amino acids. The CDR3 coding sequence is TGTGCCAGCAGTTTATTCGCGGGAGGGCGCAATACGCAGTATTTT. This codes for CASSLFAGGRNTQYF.

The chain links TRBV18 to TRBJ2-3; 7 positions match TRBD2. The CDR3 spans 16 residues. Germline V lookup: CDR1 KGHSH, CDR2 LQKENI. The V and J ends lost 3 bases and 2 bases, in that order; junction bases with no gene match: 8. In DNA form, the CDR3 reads TGTGCCAGCTCACCTGGGTCTAGCGGACACACAGATACGCAGTATTTT. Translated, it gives CASSPGSSGHTDTQYF.

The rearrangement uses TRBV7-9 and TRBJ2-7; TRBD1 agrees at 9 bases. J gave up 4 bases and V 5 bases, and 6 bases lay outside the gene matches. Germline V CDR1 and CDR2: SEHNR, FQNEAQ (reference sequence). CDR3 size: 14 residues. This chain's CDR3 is CASSLGQGLYEQYF. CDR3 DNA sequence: TGTGCCAGCAGCCTTGGACAGGGGCTTTACGAGCAGTACTTC. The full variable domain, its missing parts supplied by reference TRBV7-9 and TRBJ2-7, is DTGVSQNPRHKITKRGQNVTFRCDPISEHNRLYWYRQTLGQGPEFLTYFQNEAQLEKSRLLSDRFSAERPKGSFSTLEIQRTEQGDSAMYLCASSLGQGLYEQYFGPGTRLTVT.

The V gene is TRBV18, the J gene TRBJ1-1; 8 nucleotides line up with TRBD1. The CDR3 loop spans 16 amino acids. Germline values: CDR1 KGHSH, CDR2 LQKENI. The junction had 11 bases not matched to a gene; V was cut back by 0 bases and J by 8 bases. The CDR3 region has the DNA TGTGCCAGCTCACCACCCAATACGGGACAGGCCGGAGAAGCTTTCTTT. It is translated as CASSPPNTGQAGEAFF.